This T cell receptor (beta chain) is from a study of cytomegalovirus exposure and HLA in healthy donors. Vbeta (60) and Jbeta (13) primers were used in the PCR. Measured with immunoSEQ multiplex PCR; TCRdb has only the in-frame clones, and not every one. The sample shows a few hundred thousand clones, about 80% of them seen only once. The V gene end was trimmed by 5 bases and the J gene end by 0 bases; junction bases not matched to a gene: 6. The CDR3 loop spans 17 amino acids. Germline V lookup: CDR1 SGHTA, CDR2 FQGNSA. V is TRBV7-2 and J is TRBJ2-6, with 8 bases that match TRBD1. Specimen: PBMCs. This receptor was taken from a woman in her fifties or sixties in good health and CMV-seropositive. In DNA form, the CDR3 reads TGTGCCAGCAGCCCAGGGGGCCCTAGCTCTGGGGCCAACGTCCTGACTTTC. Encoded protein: CASSPGGPSSGANVLTF.